Listed below are T cell receptor beta chains from one sample, sequenced in a study of a mutant IDH1 vaccine in newly diagnosed glioma. Sequenced by immunoSEQ multiplex PCR; TCRdb stores in-frame clones only, minus some. The sample has just under 95,000 clones; about four fifths are singletons. Specimen: PBMCs, collected from a glioma patient treated with radiotherapy, temozolomide or both. Every receptor here comes from a woman aged 50 to 65 with glioma. The CDR3 runs from the conserved cysteine through the conserved F or W. D genes are given only for firm matches. Size tells how often a clone was seen (once, few, many) or the class of an expanded clone, and some rows leave it out.

abundance	v_gene	j_gene	len	d_gene	CDR3aa	CDR3nt
-	TRBV2	TRBJ1-4	12	-	CASSPTDIELFF	TGTGCCAGCAGTCCCACTGACATTGAGCTGTTTTTT
-	TRBV30	TRBJ2-7	15	TRBD1	CAWSVRTGLPYEQYF	TGTGCCTGGAGTGTAAGGACAGGCCTACCCTACGAGCAGTACTTC
-	TRBV6-5	TRBJ1-1	15	-	CASSYRGATGREAFF	TGTGCCAGCAGTTACCGTGGGGCGACAGGACGGGAAGCTTTCTTT
-	TRBV10-2	TRBJ2-5	13	-	CASSQTGQETQYF	TGCGCCAGCAGTCAGACAGGACAAGAGACCCAGTACTTC
few	TRBV4-1	TRBJ2-5	14	-	CASSQDNGWETQYF	TGCGCCAGCAGCCAAGATAACGGATGGGAGACCCAGTACTTC
-	TRBV2	TRBJ1-5	12	-	CASSDGSQPQHF	TGTGCCAGCAGTGATGGTAGTCAGCCCCAGCATTTT
-	TRBV4-2	TRBJ1-4	16	TRBD1	CASSQGRGTGDEKLFF	TGTGCCAGCAGCCAAGGAAGGGGGACAGGGGATGAAAAACTGTTTTTT
-	TRBV10-3	TRBJ2-7	15	-	CAISDRLGSSYEQYF	TGTGCCATCAGTGATAGGTTGGGGAGCTCCTACGAGCAGTACTTC
-	TRBV7-6	TRBJ1-1	15	TRBD1	CASSPGQGVSTEAFF	TGTGCCAGCAGCCCAGGACAGGGGGTAAGCACTGAAGCTTTCTTT
-	TRBV9	TRBJ1-4	14	-	CASSPSVYDEKLFF	TGTGCCAGCAGCCCCTCGGTATACGATGAAAAACTGTTTTTT
few	TRBV28	TRBJ1-1	13	-	CASSPLDLLKAFF	TGTGCCAGCAGCCCCCTGGATCTCCTTAAAGCTTTCTTT
-	TRBV7-6	TRBJ1-2	15	TRBD1	CASSEGQGANYGYTF	TGTGCCAGCAGCGAAGGACAGGGAGCTAACTATGGCTACACCTTC
once	TRBV19	TRBJ2-1	16	TRBD1	CASSPDRDGPYNEQFF	TGTGCCAGTAGTCCCGACAGGGACGGCCCCTACAATGAGCAGTTCTTC